This T cell receptor beta chain was captured by sequencing in a study of blood T cells in healthy people across ages. PCR was performed a second time for about 7 to 12 cycles using a sample-barcoded 5' primer and a J-beta primer mix. A single record per CDR3 protein comes from TCRdb applying MiXCR to the 5' RACE reads. The sample includes some 890,000 distinct CDR3 sequences, 25% to 35% seen only once; the top ten take roughly 10%. On this clonotype itself: The target antigen is unknown.

With 1 base removed from V and 3 bases from J, the gap between germline ends came to 13 bases. The V gene's germline CDR1 is SGHDN and CDR2 FVKESK. CDR3 length equals 15 residues. General study findings and limits: Older individuals had lower TCR beta diversity per million T cells (the decline was roughly linear). Donor CMV status, an unknown factor, possibly confounded changes in expanded clonotypes.

These data also formed part of another study, on T cells of mothers and their children.

This TCR came from a woman between 35 and 50 years old in good health. Sequencing was carried out using blood. This rearrangement joins TRBV14 to TRBJ2-7; tentative D call: TRBD2 (7 bases). In DNA form, the CDR3 reads TGTGCCAGCAGCCAAGTCGCAGGGGAGGGCTACGAGCAGTACTTC. As protein: CASSQVAGEGYEQYF.